This TCR beta chain was documented in a study of blood T cells in healthy people across ages. Overall study results and limits: The lack of PBMC sorting stopped any conclusive naive versus antigen-experienced comparison.

The CDR3 length is 14 residues. The germline V gene encodes CDR1 SGHKS and CDR2 YYEKEE (reference sequence). V was cut by 4 bases and J by 2 bases, with 12 bases left in between. Healthy Caucasians from Russia aged roughly 6 to 90 served as donors. Primed by a sample-barcoded 5' primer and a J-beta primer mix, a second PCR proceeded for 7 to 11 cycles. Every cDNA molecule carried a tag from a template-switch adaptor bearing 12 random nucleotides. TCRdb recomputed calls from the 5' RACE reads with MiXCR, one row per CDR3 protein. The sample contains about 1.5 million distinct CDR3 sequences, approximately 43% of which appear only once. Of note for this clonotype: As yet, its antigen is unknown.

The specimen was blood. The sequence was obtained from a woman in her late teens or twenties in good health. This chain joins TRBV5-5 and TRBJ1-1, with a tentative D call TRBD1 (5 bases). The CDR3 sequence: CASSPGHANTEAFF. CDR3 bases: TGTGCCAGCAGCCCCGGACACGCCAACACTGAAGCTTTCTTT.